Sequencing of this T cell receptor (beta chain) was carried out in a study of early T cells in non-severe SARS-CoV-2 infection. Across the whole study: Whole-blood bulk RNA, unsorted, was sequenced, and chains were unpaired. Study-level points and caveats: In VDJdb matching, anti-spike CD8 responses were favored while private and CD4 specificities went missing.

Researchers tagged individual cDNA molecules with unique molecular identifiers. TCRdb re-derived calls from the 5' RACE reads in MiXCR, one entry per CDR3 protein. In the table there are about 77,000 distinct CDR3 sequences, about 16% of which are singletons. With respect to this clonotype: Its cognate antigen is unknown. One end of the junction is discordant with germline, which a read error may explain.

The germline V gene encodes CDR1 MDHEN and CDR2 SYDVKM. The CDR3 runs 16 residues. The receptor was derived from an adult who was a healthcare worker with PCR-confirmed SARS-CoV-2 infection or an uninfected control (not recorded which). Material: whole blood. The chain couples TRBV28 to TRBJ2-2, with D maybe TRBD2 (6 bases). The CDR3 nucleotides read TGTGCCAGCAAAAATCCGGGACTGACGAACACCGGGGAGCGGTTTTTT. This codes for CASKNPGLTNTGERFF.